Each of the 9 T cell receptor beta chains below was sequenced from the same sample in a study of OX40 agonist ivuxolimab in advanced cancers. TCRdb's copy holds only in-frame clones and misses some; the assay was immunoSEQ multiplex PCR. The repertoire has roughly 81,000 clones, approximately 85% of them found once; the top ten carry approximately 5%. The source was CD4+ or CD8+ T cells sorted from blood, collected in a trial of the OX40 agonist ivuxolimab. Receptors were obtained from an adult with an advanced solid tumor such as melanoma, head and neck, liver or kidney cancer.

J is TRBJ2-3 and V is TRBV9; TRBD2 matches at 11 bases. With 2 bases clipped from V and 2 bases from J, the junction kept 4 bases outside the gene matches. The V gene's germline CDR1 is SGDLS and CDR2 YYNGEE. The CDR3 length is 16 residues. The CDR3 protein is CASSVSLAGDTDTQYF. In DNA form, the CDR3 reads TGTGCCAGCAGCGTCTCACTAGCGGGGGACACAGATACGCAGTATTTT.

V and J are TRBV27 and TRBJ2-7; D call uncertain. V shed 8 bases and J shed 0 bases, with 11 bases lying between them. The length of the CDR3 is 13 residues. CDR1 is MNHEY, CDR2 SMNVEV, per germline (reference sequence). The chain's CDR3 is CASAALSSYEQYF. The CDR3 DNA sequence: TGTGCCAGCGCCGCTCTGAGCTCCTACGAGCAGTACTTC.

The chain couples TRBV28 to TRBJ2-1, with D perhaps TRBD1 (5 bases). V was shortened by 6 bases and J by 4 bases, with 19 bases between the two germline ends. The germline V gene has CDR1 MDHEN and CDR2 SYDVKM. This CDR3 comprises 16 residues. The CDR3 sequence is CASSHQVGQRYNEQFF. Written as DNA, the CDR3 is TGTGCCAGCAGCCATCAGGTGGGGCAGCGATACAATGAGCAGTTCTTC.

This rearrangement joins TRBV7-6 to TRBJ2-7, with D perhaps TRBD1 or TRBD2 (7 bases each). CDR1 is SGHVS, CDR2 FNYEAQ, per germline. The CDR3 is 13 residues long. The V and J ends lost 8 bases and 3 bases respectively, with 14 bases between them. CDR3 sequence: CASSSGTDYEQYF. CDR3 coding DNA: TGTGCCAGCTCCAGCGGGACAGACTACGAGCAGTACTTC.

The rearrangement links TRBV30 to TRBJ1-1; D is uncertain. CDR3 length: 12 residues. The germline V gene encodes CDR1 GTSNPN and CDR2 SVGIG (reference sequence). Trimming shortened V by 2 bases and J by 5 bases, and 9 bases separated the two germline ends. The CDR3 DNA sequence: TGTGCCTGGAGTACGGCCGGGACTGAAGCTTTCTTT. Its translation is CAWSTAGTEAFF. Full variable domain (missing parts from reference TRBV30 and TRBJ1-1): SQTIHQWPATLVQPVGSPLSLECTVEGTSNPNLYWYRQAAGRGLQLLFYSVGIGQISSEVPQNLSASRPQDRQFILSSKKLLLSDSGFYLCAWSTAGTEAFFGQGTRLTVV.

This clone was observed a single time. The chain combines TRBV9 with TRBJ2-2; D unresolved. CDR3 size: 14 residues. V lost 4 bases and J lost 8, with 15 bases in between. The germline V gene encodes CDR1 SGDLS and CDR2 YYNGEE. The chain's CDR3 is CASSPPSSRGELFF. The CDR3 nucleotides read TGTGCCAGCAGCCCCCCGAGTAGTCGTGGGGAGCTGTTTTTT.

This chain uses TRBV5-1 with TRBJ2-1; 7 nucleotides line up with TRBD2. The CDR3 runs to 18 residues. V shed 2 bases and J 0 bases; nucleotides not matched to a gene: 11. Germline-derived CDR1 and CDR2 are SGHRS and YFSETQ. The CDR3 region is CASSLGAASGFSYNEQFF. CDR3 coding DNA: TGCGCCAGCAGCTTAGGAGCGGCTAGCGGCTTCTCCTACAATGAGCAGTTCTTC.

The chain carries TRBV6-5 and TRBJ2-5; a weak D match, TRBD1 (6 bases). The CDR3 sequence is 14 residues long. The germline V and J ends were trimmed by 6 bases and 4 bases, with 15 bases remaining between them. Germline CDR1 is MNHEY and CDR2 is SVGAGI. In DNA, the CDR3 is TGTGCCAGCAGACCCCCTGACAGGAGAGAGACCCAGTACTTC. This codes for CASRPPDRRETQYF.

In this sample, this clone turned up a few times. The chain joins TRBV2 to TRBJ2-7; 7 nucleotides align to TRBD1. The CDR3 has 12 amino acids. Germline V gene sequence: CDR1 SNHLY, CDR2 FYNNEI. The V gene end was trimmed by 8 bases and the J gene end by 3 bases; junction bases not matched to a gene: 4. DNA for the CDR3: TGTGCCAGCCGGGACAGAGGCTACGAGCAGTACTTC. Amino acids: CASRDRGYEQYF. Based on the CDR3 plus reference TRBV2 and TRBJ2-7, the full variable domain is EPEVTQTPSHQVTQMGQEVILRCVPISNHLYFYWYRQILGQKVEFLVSFYNNEISEKSEIFDDQFSVERPDGSNFTLKIRSTKLEDSAMYFCASRDRGYEQYFGPGTRLTVT.